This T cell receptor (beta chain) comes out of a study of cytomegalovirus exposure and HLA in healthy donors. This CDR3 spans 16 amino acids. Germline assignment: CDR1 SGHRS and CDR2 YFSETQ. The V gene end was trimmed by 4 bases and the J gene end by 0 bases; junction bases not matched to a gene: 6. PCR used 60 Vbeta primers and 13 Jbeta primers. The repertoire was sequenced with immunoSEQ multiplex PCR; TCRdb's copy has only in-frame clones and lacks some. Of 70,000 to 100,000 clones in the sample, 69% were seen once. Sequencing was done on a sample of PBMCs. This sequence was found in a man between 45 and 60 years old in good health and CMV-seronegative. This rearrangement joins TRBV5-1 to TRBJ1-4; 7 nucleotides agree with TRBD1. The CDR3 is CASSATGTATNEKLFF. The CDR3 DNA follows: TGCGCCAGCAGCGCGACAGGGACTGCAACTAATGAAAAACTGTTTTTT. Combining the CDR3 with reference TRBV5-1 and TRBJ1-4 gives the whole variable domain KAGVTQTPRYLIKTRGQQVTLSCSPISGHRSVSWYQQTPGQGLQFLFEYFSETQRNKGNFPGRFSGRQFSNSRSEMNVSTLELGDSALYLCASSATGTATNEKLFFGSGTQLSVL.